A single sample is the source of the 21 T cell receptor beta chains below, sequenced in a study of OX40 agonist ivuxolimab in advanced cancers. Repertoires were generated with immunoSEQ multiplex PCR, while TCRdb's copy carries only in-frame clones and drops some. Seen here are tens of thousands of clones, 65% to 90% observed once, and the top ten hold less than 0.6%. The sequencing here drew on CD4+ or CD8+ T cells sorted from blood, taken in a trial of the OX40 agonist ivuxolimab. The receptor set was obtained from an adult with an advanced solid tumor such as melanoma, head and neck, liver or kidney cancer.

In this sample, this clone turned up once. The CDR3 DNA reads as TGCAGCGTTGAATCGGACGTCACAGATACGCAGTATTTT. Translating gives CSVESDVTDTQYF. The chain employs TRBV29-1 and TRBJ2-3, with D unclear. From germline, CDR1 is SQVTM and CDR2 ANQGSEA. CDR3 length: 13 residues. V gave up 2 bases and J gave up 2 bases, with 8 bases separating them.

This clone was seen a handful of times. The rearrangement links TRBV5-1 to TRBJ1-3; 7 positions agree with TRBD1. Germline lookup yields CDR1 SGHRS and CDR2 YFSETQ. The CDR3 sequence is 15 residues long. The J segment lost 2 bases and the V segment lost 4 bases, leaving 6 bases of the junction unmatched. CDR3 nucleotide sequence: TGCGCCAGCAGCAGGGGACAGCCAGCTGGAAACACCATATATTTT. The encoded protein is CASSRGQPAGNTIYF.

The rearrangement joins TRBV7-7 to TRBJ2-7, with TRBD2 identical over 7 bases. The V and J ends lost 5 bases and 0 bases, in that order; junction bases with no gene match: 13. CDR1 and CDR2 (germline): SSHAT, FNYEAQ (reference sequence). This CDR3 contains 17 residues. The CDR3: CASSPEGTNLNSYEQYF. CDR3 DNA sequence: TGTGCCAGCAGCCCCGAGGGGACTAACTTAAACTCCTACGAGCAGTACTTC.

V gene TRBV7-2 combines with J gene TRBJ2-7, with D possibly matching TRBD2 (7 bases). Trimming removed 0 bases at V and 5 bases at J, with 11 bases between. The germline V gene has CDR1 SGHTA and CDR2 FQGNSA. This CDR3 spans 14 amino acids. CDR3 loop: CASSLAGGPHEQYF. In DNA, the CDR3 is TGTGCCAGCAGCTTAGCGGGGGGGCCACACGAGCAGTACTTC.

V gene TRBV28 combines with J gene TRBJ2-3; D is possibly TRBD2 (5 bases). The germline CDR1 and CDR2 sequences are MDHEN and SYDVKM. Trimming stripped 6 bases from V and 5 bases from J, with 24 bases between. The CDR3 spans 17 residues. CDR3 sequence (DNA): TGTGCCAGCAGCCCGAATTTCTGGACCAAGGACTTAGATACGCAGTATTTT. It codes for CASSPNFWTKDLDTQYF.

The CDR3 is CASSLDPRRGLSYEQYF. Here the CDR3 DNA reads TGTGCCAGCAGCTTAGATCCCCGCAGGGGGCTATCCTACGAGCAGTACTTC. This chain connects TRBV11-2 to TRBJ2-7; 8 nucleotides line up with TRBD1. V lost 0 bases to trimming and J lost 1 base; unmatched junction nucleotides: 8. CDR3 length: 17 residues. The germline V gene encodes CDR1 SGHAT and CDR2 FQNNGV.

This clone was recorded once. The rearrangement joins TRBV5-1 to TRBJ2-7; TRBD1 matches at 7 bases. CDR3 length: 14 residues. Unmatched junction bases numbered 5, after V lost 4 bases and J lost 1 base. Per the germline V gene, CDR1 is SGHRS and CDR2 is YFSETQ. CDR3 residues: CASSQDRISYEQYF. In DNA, the CDR3 is TGCGCCAGCAGCCAGGACAGGATTTCCTACGAGCAGTACTTC.

This sequence joins TRBV5-6 and TRBJ2-2; possible D gene TRBD1, 5 bases. Per the germline V gene, CDR1 is SGHDT and CDR2 is YYEEEE. CDR3 length: 15 residues. The ends were cut back, 2 bases at V and 2 bases at J, with 10 bases in the middle. The CDR3 loop reads CASSFQGVNTGELFF. The CDR3 nucleotides read TGTGCCAGCAGCTTCCAAGGGGTCAACACCGGGGAGCTGTTTTTT.

This clone was seen a handful of times. The J gene is TRBJ2-1, the V gene TRBV6-1; D perhaps matches TRBD1 (5 bases). The CDR3 runs 15 residues. Germline V lookup: CDR1 MNHNS, CDR2 SASEGT. Trimming took 0 bases from V and 2 from J, leaving 8 bases between them. The DNA of the CDR3 is TGTGCCAGCAGTGAAGCGCCAGGGACCTACAATGAGCAGTTCTTC. Amino acids: CASSEAPGTYNEQFF.

Comments on this clone: Its ends do not fully match the called genes, so a read error is possible. V and J are TRBV7-9 and TRBJ2-7, with D tentatively TRBD1 or TRBD2 (7 bases each). There are 14 residues in the CDR3. Germline assignment: CDR1 SEHNR and CDR2 FQNEAQ (reference sequence). This chain's CDR3 is CASNLRGGSDEQYF. CDR3 bases: TGTGCCAGCAATCTCAGGGGGGGCTCCGACGAGCAGTACTTC.

The chain uses TRBV4-3 and TRBJ1-4; D call uncertain. CDR1 LGHNA and CDR2 YSLEER come from the germline V gene. V was shortened by 3 bases and J by 8 bases, with 16 bases between the two germline ends. The CDR3 totals 15 residues. In DNA form, the CDR3 reads TGCGCCAGCAGCCAGGAGTTAGTCTCGGCCGAAAAACTGTTTTTT. Translating it yields CASSQELVSAEKLFF.

The chain employs TRBV5-5 and TRBJ2-5; 9 bases match TRBD1. J was trimmed by 7 bases and V by 4 bases; bases with no gene match: 11. Per germline, CDR1 SGHKS and CDR2 YYEKEE (reference sequence). CDR3 length: 15 amino acids. The CDR3 spells CASSPPGQGLRTQYF. CDR3 bases: TGTGCCAGCAGCCCCCCGGGACAGGGACTACGGACCCAGTACTTC.

The V and J genes are TRBV6-1 and TRBJ1-3; TRBD1 aligns across 8 bases. This CDR3 has 15 residues. CDR1 is MNHNS, CDR2 SASEGT, per germline. V was clipped by 6 bases and J by 0 bases; unmatched bases: 4. This CDR3 reads CASRLQGDSGNTIYF. The DNA for the CDR3 is TGTGCCAGCAGGCTACAGGGGGACTCTGGAAACACCATATATTTT.

J is TRBJ2-1 and V is TRBV5-1; 10 bases line up with TRBD2. The CDR3 sequence is 16 residues long. The V segment lost 4 bases and the J segment 3 bases; nucleotides outside the gene matches: 7. Germline values: CDR1 SGHRS, CDR2 YFSETQ. CDR3 sequence reads: CASSVPTSGVYNEQFF. The CDR3 coding sequence is TGCGCCAGCAGCGTACCTACTAGCGGGGTCTACAATGAGCAGTTCTTC.

This clone appeared a single time. The chain combines TRBV7-3 with TRBJ2-5; 8 bases map to TRBD1. CDR1 SGHTA and CDR2 FQGTGA come from the germline V gene. CDR3 length: 14 amino acids. V lost 5 bases and J lost 5; bases outside the gene matches: 7. The CDR3 bases are TGTGCCAGCAGCCGGACAGGGCGTAAGGAGACCCAGTACTTC. Translating it yields CASSRTGRKETQYF.

J is TRBJ2-5 and V is TRBV4-1; a possible D gene is TRBD2 (6 bases). Germline CDR1 and CDR2: MGHRA and YSYEKL. CDR3 length equals 14 residues. The ends were cut back, 0 bases at V and 7 bases at J, with 12 bases in the middle. CDR3 region: CASSQEGEAGTQYF. CDR3 DNA sequence: TGCGCCAGCAGCCAAGAGGGGGAGGCGGGGACCCAGTACTTC.

The chain uses TRBV6-6 and TRBJ2-3; 8 nucleotides align to TRBD2. This CDR3 spans 12 amino acids. CDR1 MNHNY and CDR2 SVGAGI come from the germline V gene (reference sequence). V lost 5 bases and J lost 5; bases outside the gene matches: 0. The CDR3 DNA sequence: TGTGCCAGCAGTCTAGCGGGAGATACGCAGTATTTT. The encoded protein is CASSLAGDTQYF.

This clone was seen a handful of times. V usage is TRBV7-9 and J usage is TRBJ2-1, with 7 bases fitting TRBD1. Trimming at V came to 5 bases and at J to 4 bases, leaving 2 bases not matched to a gene. In germline, CDR1 is SEHNR, CDR2 FQNEAQ (reference sequence). This CDR3 is 13 amino acids long. CDR3 sequence (DNA): TGTGCCAGCAGCCAGGACAGGTACAATGAGCAGTTCTTC. This gives the protein CASSQDRYNEQFF.

The rearrangement joins TRBV28 to TRBJ2-7; maybe TRBD2 (5 bases). CDR3 length equals 11 residues. Germline CDR1 reads MDHEN; CDR2 reads SYDVKM. The V end lost 1 base, the J end lost 11 bases, and 9 bases lay between the germline ends. The CDR3 here is CASSLSSGKYF. The CDR3 DNA is TGTGCCAGCAGTTTATCCTCCGGGAAGTACTTC.

In its sample, this clone was seen a few times. The chain recombines TRBV30 with TRBJ1-1, with unresolved D. Per germline, CDR1 GTSNPN and CDR2 SVGIG (reference sequence). The CDR3 consists of 12 residues. With 0 bases removed from V and 3 bases from J, the gap between germline ends came to 5 bases. The CDR3 nucleotides are TGTGCCTGGAGTGTTCAGGACACTGAAGCTTTCTTT. Its protein is CAWSVQDTEAFF.

The chain has TRBV30 and TRBJ1-2, with D unclear. The CDR3 sequence is 16 residues long. CDR1 and CDR2 from the germline V gene are GTSNPN and SVGIG (reference sequence). Trimming cost V 0 bases and J 0 bases, with 14 bases left between them. CDR3 sequence: CAWSVPSGLANYGYTF. The CDR3 nucleotides are TGTGCCTGGAGTGTACCTTCCGGGTTAGCTAACTATGGCTACACCTTC.